This entry lists 12 T cell receptor beta chains sequenced from one sample in a study of Ad26.COV2.S vaccination and SARS-CoV-2 variants. Assay used: immunoSEQ multiplex PCR; TCRdb lists only in-frame clones, some missing. The table records about 480,000 clones, roughly 89% of them present only once. The treatment: around 19 received Ad26.COV2.S at low or high dose, single or two shots; several received placebo; per-sample allocation not given. It was on day 63 after the first vaccine or placebo injection that samples were taken. The specimen comprised peripheral blood, sampled in a trial of Ad26.COV2.S vaccine versus placebo. Source of these receptors: a person between 18 and 59 years old who received the Ad26.COV2.S COVID-19 vaccine or a placebo.

The V and J genes are TRBV6-6 and TRBJ2-1; D may be TRBD1 or TRBD2 (6 bases each). The germline V gene encodes CDR1 MNHNY and CDR2 SVGAGI (reference sequence). The CDR3 consists of 15 residues. Between the trimmed V and J ends, which lost 0 bases and 10 bases, there was a span of 16 bases. As DNA, the CDR3 is TGTGCCAGCAGTTACTCGGGGGGCGGGTATGGGGAGCAGTTCTTC. Amino acid sequence: CASSYSGGGYGEQFF.

The chain is built from TRBV6-1 and TRBJ2-7; 7 bases match TRBD1. V lost 3 bases, J lost 0 bases, and 5 bases stayed unmatched. In germline, CDR1 is MNHNS, CDR2 SASEGT. This CDR3 is built from 15 residues. CDR3: CASSEGRGRSYEQYF. CDR3 DNA: TGTGCCAGCAGTGAGGGAAGGGGGCGCTCCTACGAGCAGTACTTC.

As to this clone: The identical CDR3 is also encoded by other nucleotide sequences in the sample. The V and J genes are TRBV20-1 and TRBJ2-5; D gene unclear. V was cut by 3 bases and J by 2 bases, with 4 bases left in between. Germline V gives CDR1 DFQATT, CDR2 SNEGSKA (reference sequence). CDR3 size: 11 residues. This chain's CDR3 is CSASLQETQYF. The CDR3 DNA reads TGCAGTGCTAGCCTGCAAGAGACCCAGTACTTC.

This rearrangement joins TRBV7-8 to TRBJ2-7; D is tentatively TRBD1 or TRBD2 (5 bases each). V lost 5 bases and J 3 bases, leaving 14 bases between the germline ends. The CDR3 runs 14 residues. The germline CDR1 and CDR2 sequences are SGHVS and FQNEAQ. The CDR3 DNA sequence: TGTGCCAGCAGCGATTACGGGGACGGCTACGAGCAGTACTTC. Protein product: CASSDYGDGYEQYF.

The V and J genes are TRBV30 and TRBJ2-7; the match to TRBD2 covers 7 bases. Germline V CDR1 and CDR2: GTSNPN, SVGIG (reference sequence). V dropped 1 base and J dropped 1; count of bases not matched to a gene: 1. This CDR3 has 13 residues. The CDR3 region has the DNA TGTGCCTGGAGTGAGGGACTATCCTACGAGCAGTACTTC. This encodes CAWSEGLSYEQYF.

The chain uses TRBV5-1 and TRBJ2-3; TRBD2 might be the D (6 bases). Germline CDR1 is SGHRS and CDR2 is YFSETQ. The CDR3 is 15 amino acids. Trimming removed 3 bases at V and 4 bases at J, with 15 bases between. The CDR3 spells CASSSGLNVPDTQYF. The CDR3 DNA follows: TGCGCCAGCAGCTCAGGACTAAATGTTCCAGATACGCAGTATTTT.

The V and J genes are TRBV11-2 and TRBJ2-7; D gene unclear. The CDR3 is 12 amino acids. Germline CDR1 reads SGHAT; CDR2 reads FQNNGV. Trimming took off 4 bases at V and 1 base at J, with 5 bases between the two ends. CDR3 sequence (DNA): TGTGCCAGCAGCTCCCCGTCCTACGAGCAGTACTTC. It yields the protein CASSSPSYEQYF.

CDR3 protein: CASSFSGTGYGEQYF. The CDR3 DNA reads as TGTGCCAGCAGTTTCAGCGGGACAGGGTATGGCGAGCAGTACTTC. V and J are TRBV27 and TRBJ2-7; 9 positions agree with TRBD1. V gave up 3 bases and J gave up 6 bases; unmatched junction bases: 9. This CDR3 comprises 15 residues. Germline lookup yields CDR1 MNHEY and CDR2 SMNVEV (reference sequence).

This clone appeared a few times. The sample has other DNA sequences that encode this CDR3 too. V is TRBV7-2 and J is TRBJ2-7, with 7 bases aligning to TRBD2. CDR1 and CDR2 (germline): SGHTA, FQGNSA. Losses at the gene ends were 1 base for V and 3 bases for J; bases not matched to a gene: 0. CDR3 length equals 13 residues. The CDR3 DNA sequence: TGTGCCAGCAGCTTAGGCGGGGGCTACGAGCAGTACTTC. Residues: CASSLGGGYEQYF.

The chain has TRBV6-6 and TRBJ2-1; D might be TRBD1 (6 bases). This CDR3 comprises 14 residues. V gave up 2 bases and J gave up 6 bases, with 11 bases separating them. The germline V gene has CDR1 MNHNY and CDR2 SVGAGI (reference sequence). The CDR3 nucleotides read TGTGCCAGCAGTTACCAGGGGAAAAGCAATGAGCAGTTCTTC. It codes for CASSYQGKSNEQFF.

The chain recombines TRBV18 with TRBJ2-2; no clear D gene. The V end was cut by 1 base, the J end by 3 bases, with 9 bases between. Germline CDR1 and CDR2: KGHSH and LQKENI. The CDR3 covers 15 residues. CDR3 residues: CASSPQLRHTGELFF. CDR3 bases: TGTGCCAGCTCACCACAGCTCAGACACACCGGGGAGCTGTTTTTT.

This clone was recorded once. The V and J genes are TRBV28 and TRBJ2-2; tentatively, D is TRBD1 (6 bases). V was cut by 6 bases and J by 1 base, with 12 bases left in between. CDR1 MDHEN and CDR2 SYDVKM come from the germline V gene. CDR3 length equals 15 residues. The CDR3 protein is CASRIGTLNTGELFF. For the CDR3, the DNA is TGTGCCAGCAGGATTGGGACACTGAACACCGGGGAGCTGTTTTTT.